This T cell receptor (beta chain) was observed in a study of T cell responses to AZD1222 COVID-19 vaccine. This clone has more than one count but fewer than ten. Only in-frame clones appear in the TCRdb table, and some are missing; sequencing was by immunoSEQ multiplex PCR. Of around 160,000 clones in the sample, under 95% were seen once. Germline V CDR1 and CDR2: SGHTA, FQGNSA. V gave up 4 bases and J gave up 10 bases, with 25 bases separating them. This CDR3 has 16 residues. Here the sequenced sample was peripheral blood, taken on day 0 of AZD1222 vaccination. The receptor comes from an adult in good health. The chain combines TRBV7-2 with TRBJ1-2; a possible D gene is TRBD1 (5 bases). CDR3 in DNA: TGTGCCAGCAGCTACGAGGGATTCAGGGTAGGAAAAGACTACACCTTC. Its translation: CASSYEGFRVGKDYTF.